These T cell receptor beta chains were read from a single sample in a study of T cell repertoires in cytomegalovirus infection. TCRdb reanalysed the reads using MiXCR and keeps one entry per CDR3 protein. The sample has about 920,000 distinct CDR3 sequences, roughly 30% seen once; the top ten hold more than 12%. What these receptors recognize is not known. This specimen was cultured CD8+ T cells from PBMCs, taken from culture after CMV antigen stimulation. The receptors were sampled from a human donor in good health (CMV status not recorded). Some clones in this sample may be carry-over from other donors' samples. The CDR3 runs from the conserved cysteine through the conserved F or W. Fields, in order: D gene, CDR3 length, J gene, clone size, V gene, CDR3 protein, CDR3 DNA. The D gene is left open where the match is weak. Part of the rows lack a size; the others show once, few, many or a class for expanded clones.

D: TRBD2; length: 15; J: TRBJ2-3; size: -; V: TRBV12-3/TRBV12-4; CDR3: CASRWTSGGGNTQYF; DNA: TGTGCCAGCAGGTGGACTAGCGGGGGGGGAAATACGCAGTATTTT
D: -; length: 13; J: TRBJ2-7; size: -; V: TRBV14; CDR3: CASSQDPSYEQYF; DNA: TGTGCCAGCAGCCAAGATCCCAGTTACGAGCAGTACTTC
D: -; length: 17; J: TRBJ1-6; size: few; V: TRBV7-8; CDR3: CASSLAPTRVRGSPLHF; DNA: TGTGCCAGCAGCTTAGCCCCAACCAGGGTTAGGGGATCACCCCTCCACTTT
D: -; length: 14; J: TRBJ1-6; size: many; V: TRBV2; CDR3: CASSGADNNSPLHF; DNA: TGTGCCAGCAGTGGAGCGGATAATAATTCACCCCTCCACTTT
D: -; length: 14; J: TRBJ1-2; size: -; V: TRBV19; CDR3: CASRRQRSDYGYTF; DNA: TGTGCCAGCCGCCGACAGAGGTCAGACTATGGCTACACCTTC
D: -; length: 13; J: TRBJ2-3; size: -; V: TRBV14; CDR3: CASSQANSYEQYF; DNA: TGTGCCAGCAGCCAAGCAAACTCATACGAGCAGTATTTT
D: TRBD2; length: 14; J: TRBJ2-3; size: -; V: TRBV12-3/TRBV12-4; CDR3: CATSTSWGTDTQYF; DNA: TGTGCCACCTCGACTAGCTGGGGCACAGATACGCAGTATTTT
D: TRBD1; length: 15; J: TRBJ1-4; size: few; V: TRBV10-3; CDR3: CAISTGVATNEKLFF; DNA: TGTGCCATCAGTACAGGGGTTGCAACTAATGAAAAACTGTTTTTT
D: TRBD2; length: 16; J: TRBJ2-3; size: many; V: TRBV7-2; CDR3: CASSPRGETSTDTQYF; DNA: TGTGCCAGCAGCCCTCGGGGGGAGACTAGCACAGATACGCAGTATTTT
D: -; length: 19; J: TRBJ1-2; size: -; V: TRBV4-3; CDR3: CASSQDGLAGLIIDYGYTF; DNA: TGCGCCAGCAGCCAAGATGGGCTTGCCGGACTCATTATTGACTATGGCTACACCTTC
D: -; length: 14; J: TRBJ2-3; size: -; V: TRBV12-3/TRBV12-4; CDR3: CASSFFGVPDTQYF; DNA: TGTGCCAGCAGTTTTTTTGGGGTCCCAGATACGCAGTATTTT
D: TRBD1; length: 14; J: TRBJ1-2; size: few; V: TRBV4-1; CDR3: CASSQPGTAYGYTF; DNA: TGCGCCAGCAGCCAACCAGGGACAGCCTATGGCTACACCTTC
D: -; length: 14; J: TRBJ1-5; size: few; V: TRBV6-6; CDR3: CASSYSGPDQPQHF; DNA: TGTGCCAGCAGTTACTCGGGTCCCGATCAGCCCCAGCATTTT
D: -; length: 17; J: TRBJ1-4; size: many; V: TRBV7-2; CDR3: CASSHPPGGHHNEKLFF; DNA: TGTGCCAGCAGCCACCCCCCTGGGGGGCATCACAATGAAAAACTGTTTTTT
D: TRBD1; length: 16; J: TRBJ2-7; size: -; V: TRBV7-9; CDR3: CASSLLGQLTSYEQYF; DNA: TGTGCCAGCAGCTTACTGGGACAGTTGACTTCCTACGAGCAGTACTTC
D: TRBD1; length: 16; J: TRBJ1-6; size: -; V: TRBV19; CDR3: CASSLRDRVNNSPLHF; DNA: TGTGCCAGTAGTCTCCGGGACAGGGTCAATAATTCACCCCTCCACTTT
D: TRBD2; length: 15; J: TRBJ2-3; size: many; V: TRBV7-2; CDR3: CASSPLAGALDTQYF; DNA: TGTGCCAGCAGCCCACTAGCGGGGGCCTTGGATACGCAGTATTTT
D: TRBD1; length: 15; J: TRBJ1-4; size: -; V: TRBV7-9; CDR3: CASSSRDSRSEKLFF; DNA: TGTGCCAGCAGCTCTCGGGACAGCCGGAGTGAAAAACTGTTTTTT
D: -; length: 16; J: TRBJ2-3; size: -; V: TRBV7-2; CDR3: CASSSMLGSLRDTQYF; DNA: TGTGCCAGCAGCTCAATGCTGGGGTCCCTCCGAGATACGCAGTATTTT
D: -; length: 16; J: TRBJ2-5; size: many; V: TRBV7-6; CDR3: CASSLDIQNPQETQYF; DNA: TGTGCCAGCAGCTTAGACATACAAAACCCGCAAGAGACCCAGTACTTC
D: TRBD1; length: 14; J: TRBJ2-5; size: few; V: TRBV12-3/TRBV12-4; CDR3: CASSQTGGEETQYF; DNA: TGTGCCAGCAGTCAGACAGGGGGCGAAGAGACCCAGTACTTC
D: -; length: 16; J: TRBJ1-2; size: once; V: TRBV4-1; CDR3: CASSQGVTRRFGGYTF; DNA: TGCGCCAGCAGCCAAGGGGTAACCAGGCGTTTTGGGGGCTACACCTTC
D: -; length: 11; J: TRBJ1-1; size: many; V: TRBV7-2; CDR3: CASRWGTEAFF; DNA: TGTGCCAGTAGGTGGGGCACTGAAGCTTTCTTT